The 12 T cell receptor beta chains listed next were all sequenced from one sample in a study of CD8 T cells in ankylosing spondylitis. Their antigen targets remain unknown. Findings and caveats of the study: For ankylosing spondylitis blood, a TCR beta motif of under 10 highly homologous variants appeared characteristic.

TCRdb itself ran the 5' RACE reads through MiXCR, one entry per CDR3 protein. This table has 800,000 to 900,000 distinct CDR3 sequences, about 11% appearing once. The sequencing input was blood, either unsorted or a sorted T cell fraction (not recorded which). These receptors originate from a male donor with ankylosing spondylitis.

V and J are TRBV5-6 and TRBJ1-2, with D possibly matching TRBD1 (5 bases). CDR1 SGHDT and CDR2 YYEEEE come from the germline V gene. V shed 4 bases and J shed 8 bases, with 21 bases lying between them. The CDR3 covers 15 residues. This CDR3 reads CASSERDSGGLGYTF. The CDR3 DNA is TGTGCCAGCAGCGAACGGGACTCCGGGGGTCTGGGCTACACCTTC.

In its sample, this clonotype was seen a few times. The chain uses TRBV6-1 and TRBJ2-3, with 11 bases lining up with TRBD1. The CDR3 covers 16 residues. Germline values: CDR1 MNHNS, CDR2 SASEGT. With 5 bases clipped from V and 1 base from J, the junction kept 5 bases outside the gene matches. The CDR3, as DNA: TGTGCCAGCAGTCGCCCGGGACAGGGGGGCACAGATACGCAGTATTTT. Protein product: CASSRPGQGGTDTQYF.

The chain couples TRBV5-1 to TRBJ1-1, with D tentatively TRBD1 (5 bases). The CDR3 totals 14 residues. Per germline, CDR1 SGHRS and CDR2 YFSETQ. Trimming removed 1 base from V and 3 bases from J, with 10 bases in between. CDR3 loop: CASSLYGGDTEAFF. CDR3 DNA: TGCGCCAGCAGCTTGTACGGGGGGGACACTGAAGCTTTCTTT.

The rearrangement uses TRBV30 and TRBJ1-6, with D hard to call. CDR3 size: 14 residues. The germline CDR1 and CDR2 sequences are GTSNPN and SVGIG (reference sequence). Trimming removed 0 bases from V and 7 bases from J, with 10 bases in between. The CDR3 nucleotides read TGTGCCTGGAGTGTACGGCTAGTCAATTCACCCCTCCACTTT. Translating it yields CAWSVRLVNSPLHF.

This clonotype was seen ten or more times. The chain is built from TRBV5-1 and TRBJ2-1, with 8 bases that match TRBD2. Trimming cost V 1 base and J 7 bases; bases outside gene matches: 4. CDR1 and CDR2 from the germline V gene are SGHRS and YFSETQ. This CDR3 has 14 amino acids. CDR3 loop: CASSLTGGGNEQFF. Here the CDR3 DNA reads TGCGCCAGCAGCTTGACGGGAGGGGGGAATGAGCAGTTCTTC.

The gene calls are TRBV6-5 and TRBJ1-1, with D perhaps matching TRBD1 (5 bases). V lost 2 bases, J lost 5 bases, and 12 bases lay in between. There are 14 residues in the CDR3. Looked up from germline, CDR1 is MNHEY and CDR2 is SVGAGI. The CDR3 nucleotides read TGTGCCAGCAGTTACAATCGGGGCAGAACTGAAGCTTTCTTT. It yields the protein CASSYNRGRTEAFF.

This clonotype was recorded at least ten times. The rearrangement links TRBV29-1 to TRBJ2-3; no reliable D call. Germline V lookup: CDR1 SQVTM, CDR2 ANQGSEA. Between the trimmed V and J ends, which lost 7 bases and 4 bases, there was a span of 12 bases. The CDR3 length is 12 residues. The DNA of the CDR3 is TGCAGCGCCCAAGTGTTCTCAGATACGCAGTATTTT. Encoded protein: CSAQVFSDTQYF.

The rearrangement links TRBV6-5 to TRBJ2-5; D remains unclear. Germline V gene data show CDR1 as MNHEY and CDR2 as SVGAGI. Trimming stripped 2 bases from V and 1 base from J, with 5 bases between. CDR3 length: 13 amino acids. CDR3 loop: CASSYHGQETQYF. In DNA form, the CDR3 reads TGTGCCAGCAGTTACCACGGCCAAGAGACCCAGTACTTC.

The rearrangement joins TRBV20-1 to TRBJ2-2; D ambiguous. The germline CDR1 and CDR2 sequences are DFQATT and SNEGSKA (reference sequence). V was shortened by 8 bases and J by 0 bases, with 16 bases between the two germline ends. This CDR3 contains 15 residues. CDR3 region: CSPLRVETNTGELFF. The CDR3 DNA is TGCAGTCCCCTCCGGGTGGAAACGAACACCGGGGAGCTGTTTTTT.

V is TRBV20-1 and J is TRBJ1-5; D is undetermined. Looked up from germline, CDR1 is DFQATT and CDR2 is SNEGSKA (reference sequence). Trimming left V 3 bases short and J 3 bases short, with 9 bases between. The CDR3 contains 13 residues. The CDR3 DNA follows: TGCAGTGCTAGTAAGACGTACAATCAGCCCCAGCATTTT. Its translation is CSASKTYNQPQHF.

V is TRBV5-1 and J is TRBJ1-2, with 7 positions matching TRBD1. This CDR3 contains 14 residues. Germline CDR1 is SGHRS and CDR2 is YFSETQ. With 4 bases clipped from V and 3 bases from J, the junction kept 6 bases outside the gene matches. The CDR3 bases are TGCGCCAGCAGCCGAGAGGGGGCGGACTATGGCTACACCTTC. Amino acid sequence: CASSREGADYGYTF.

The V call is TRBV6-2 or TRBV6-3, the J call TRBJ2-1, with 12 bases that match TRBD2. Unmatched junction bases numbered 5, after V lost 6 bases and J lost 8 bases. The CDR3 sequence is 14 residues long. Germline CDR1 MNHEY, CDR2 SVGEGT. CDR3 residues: CASRLAGGLYEQFF. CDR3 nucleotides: TGTGCCAGCAGACTAGCGGGAGGTTTGTATGAGCAGTTCTTC.